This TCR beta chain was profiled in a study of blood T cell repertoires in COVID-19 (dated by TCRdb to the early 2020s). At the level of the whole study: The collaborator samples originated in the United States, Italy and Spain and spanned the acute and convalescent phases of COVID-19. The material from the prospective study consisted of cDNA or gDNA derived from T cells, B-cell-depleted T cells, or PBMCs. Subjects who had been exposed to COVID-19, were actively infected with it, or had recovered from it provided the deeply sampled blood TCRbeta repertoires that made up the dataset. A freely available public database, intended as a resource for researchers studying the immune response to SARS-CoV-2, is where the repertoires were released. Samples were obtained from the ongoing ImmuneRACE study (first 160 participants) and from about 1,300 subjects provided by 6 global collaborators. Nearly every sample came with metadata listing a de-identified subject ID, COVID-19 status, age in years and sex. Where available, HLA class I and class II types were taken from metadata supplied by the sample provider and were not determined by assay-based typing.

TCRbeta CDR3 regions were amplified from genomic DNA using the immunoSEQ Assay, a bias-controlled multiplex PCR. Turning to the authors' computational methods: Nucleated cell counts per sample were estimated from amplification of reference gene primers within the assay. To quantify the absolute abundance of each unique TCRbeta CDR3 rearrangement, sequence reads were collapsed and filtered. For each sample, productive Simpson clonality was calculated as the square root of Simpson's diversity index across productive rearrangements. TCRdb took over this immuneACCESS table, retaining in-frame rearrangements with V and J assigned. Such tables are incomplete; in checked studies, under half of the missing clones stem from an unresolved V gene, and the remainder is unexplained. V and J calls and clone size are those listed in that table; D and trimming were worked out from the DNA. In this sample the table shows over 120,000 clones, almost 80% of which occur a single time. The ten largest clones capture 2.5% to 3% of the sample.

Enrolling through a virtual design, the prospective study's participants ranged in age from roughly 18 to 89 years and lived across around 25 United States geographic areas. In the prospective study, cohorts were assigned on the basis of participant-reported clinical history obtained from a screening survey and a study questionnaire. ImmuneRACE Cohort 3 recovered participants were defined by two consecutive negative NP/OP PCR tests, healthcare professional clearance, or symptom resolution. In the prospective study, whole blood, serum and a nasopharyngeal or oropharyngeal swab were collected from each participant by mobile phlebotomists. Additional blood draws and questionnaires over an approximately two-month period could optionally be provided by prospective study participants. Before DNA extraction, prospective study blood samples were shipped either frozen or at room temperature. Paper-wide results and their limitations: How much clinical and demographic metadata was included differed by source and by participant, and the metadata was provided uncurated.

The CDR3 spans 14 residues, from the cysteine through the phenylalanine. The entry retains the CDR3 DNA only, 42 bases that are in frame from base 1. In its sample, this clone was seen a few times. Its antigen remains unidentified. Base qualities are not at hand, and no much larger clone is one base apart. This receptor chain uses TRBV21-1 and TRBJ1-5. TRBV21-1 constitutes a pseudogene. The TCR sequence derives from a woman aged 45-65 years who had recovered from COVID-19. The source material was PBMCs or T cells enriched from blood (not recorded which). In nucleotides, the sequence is TGTGCCAGCCGCAGGAGGAATAGCAATCAGCCCCAGCATTTT. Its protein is CASRRRNSNQPQHF.